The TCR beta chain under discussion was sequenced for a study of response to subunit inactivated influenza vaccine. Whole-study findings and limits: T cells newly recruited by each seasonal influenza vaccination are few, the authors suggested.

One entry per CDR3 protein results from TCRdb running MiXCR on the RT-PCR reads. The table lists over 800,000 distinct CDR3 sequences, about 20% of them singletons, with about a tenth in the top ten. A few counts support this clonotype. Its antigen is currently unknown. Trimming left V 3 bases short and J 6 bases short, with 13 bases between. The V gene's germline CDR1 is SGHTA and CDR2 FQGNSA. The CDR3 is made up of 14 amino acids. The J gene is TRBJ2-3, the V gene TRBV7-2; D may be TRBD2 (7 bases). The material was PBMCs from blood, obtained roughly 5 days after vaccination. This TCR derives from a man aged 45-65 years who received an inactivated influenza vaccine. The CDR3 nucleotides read TGTGCCAGCAGCTTGGGGGGGGCCGACGATACGCAGTATTTT. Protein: CASSLGGADDTQYF.